This passage covers 8 T cell receptor beta chains from one sample sequenced in a study of T cells after yellow fever vaccination (dated by TCRdb to about 2019). Preparation of the library involved 5' RACE. Sequencer: Illumina NovaSeq 6000. TCRdb trimmed the raw reads at Q25, called clones with MiXCR and kept productive beta chains. Identical CDR3 proteins give one entry, which carries the most common genes and DNA. This sample is represented by roughly 400,000 distinct CDR3 sequences; 18% of them were singletons. Roughly a sixth of the sample goes to the ten largest clones. The treatment or condition tag for this specimen amounts to: live attenuated yellow fever vaccine strain. Material: PBMCs, obtained before the yellow fever booster vaccination. These receptors all stem from a man aged 18 to 35 who received the YFV17D yellow fever vaccine.

This clonotype was detected a few times. The chain carries TRBV4-1 and TRBJ1-5; D is perhaps TRBD1 (6 bases). Germline V gene lookup returns CDR1 MGHRA and CDR2 YSYEKL. Trimming took off 4 bases at V and 1 base at J, with 11 bases between the two ends. The CDR3 length is 15 residues. DNA for the CDR3: TGCGCCAGCAGCCTAATAACAGGGAGCAATCAGCCCCAGCATTTT. This translates into CASSLITGSNQPQHF.

The chain combines TRBV7-9 with TRBJ2-7, with D hard to call. Per the germline V gene, CDR1 is SEHNR and CDR2 is FQNEAQ (reference sequence). The CDR3 runs 14 residues. As DNA, the CDR3 is TGTGCCAGCAGTCCAGGCCAGGCATGGTTGGAGCAGCACGTC. Protein: CASSPGQAWLEQHV.

The genes are TRBV4-2 and TRBJ2-5; D ambiguous. The germline V and J ends were trimmed by 0 bases and 5 bases, with 13 bases remaining between them. The CDR3 spans 15 residues. The germline V gene has CDR1 LGHNA and CDR2 YNFKEQ. The CDR3 nucleotides read TGTGCCAGCAGCCAAGATCGCGCCGGTGGGGAGACCCAGTACTTC. Amino acid sequence: CASSQDRAGGETQYF.

This clonotype has just a few counts. V gene TRBV14 combines with J gene TRBJ2-1; tentatively, D is TRBD1 or TRBD2 (5 bases each). Germline values: CDR1 SGHDN, CDR2 FVKESK. This CDR3 is 13 amino acids long. V dropped 5 bases and J dropped 9 bases, with 14 bases sitting between them. The DNA of the CDR3 is TGTGCCAGCAGCTCTTATAGTGGGACTGAGCAGTTCTTC. Protein sequence: CASSSYSGTEQFF.

The rearrangement joins TRBV7-2 to TRBJ1-5; 9 bases are shared with TRBD1. V was clipped by 0 bases and J by 7 bases; unmatched bases: 4. The germline V gene has CDR1 SGHTA and CDR2 FQGNSA. This CDR3 contains 15 residues. CDR3 sequence: CASSLAPTGGQPQHF. The CDR3 DNA follows: TGTGCCAGCAGCTTAGCTCCGACAGGGGGGCAGCCCCAGCATTTT. Supplemented by reference TRBV7-2 and TRBJ1-5, the full variable domain reads GAGVSQSPSNKVTEKGKDVELRCDPISGHTALYWYRQSLGQGLEFLIYFQGNSAPDKSGLPSDRFSAERTGGSVSTLTIQRTQQEDSAVYLCASSLAPTGGQPQHFGDGTRLSIL.

CDR3 amino acids: CASSRTSSGNTIYF. In nucleotides, the CDR3 is TGTGCCAGCAGTAGGACATCCTCTGGAAACACCATATATTTT. This chain uses TRBV12-3 or TRBV12-4 with TRBJ1-3, with D possibly matching TRBD1 (5 bases). The CDR3 totals 14 residues. V shed 5 bases and J shed 0 bases, with 8 bases lying between them.

The chain's CDR3 is CASSMDPARGLLYGYTF. The CDR3 DNA reads as TGTGCCAGCAGTATGGATCCGGCCAGGGGGCTCCTCTATGGCTACACCTTC. The chain recombines TRBV27 with TRBJ1-2, with TRBD1 matching 8 bases. The germline V gene has CDR1 MNHEY and CDR2 SMNVEV (reference sequence). V lost 5 bases, J lost 4 bases, and 15 bases stayed unmatched. This CDR3 contains 17 residues.

This clonotype was recorded a few times. J is TRBJ2-4 and V is TRBV7-2; D call uncertain. V was clipped by 3 bases and J by 7 bases, with 10 bases between them. Germline V lookup: CDR1 SGHTA, CDR2 FQGNSA. This CDR3 contains 13 residues. CDR3 DNA: TGTGCCAGCAGCTTTCAAGCGAGGAACATTCAGTACTTC. Translation gives CASSFQARNIQYF.